These T cell receptor beta chains were read from a single sample in a study of blood T cell repertoires in COVID-19. Method: immunoSEQ multiplex PCR; TCRdb's copy keeps in-frame clones and lacks some. Of approximately 350,000 clones listed, around 87% are singletons. Input material: peripheral blood. The receptor set was obtained from a woman in her forties or fifties with COVID-19, enrolled during active disease. Both conserved end residues are part of each CDR3. The D gene is left open where the match is weak. Only part of the rows carry a size: once, few, many, or a class if the clone is expanded.

d_gene: NA; v_gene: TRBV12-3/TRBV12-4; j_gene: TRBJ1-1; abundance: NA; CDR3aa: CASSYEGDTEAFF; CDR3nt: TGTGCCAGCAGTTACGAAGGAGACACTGAAGCTTTCTTT
d_gene: NA; v_gene: TRBV18; j_gene: TRBJ2-7; abundance: NA; CDR3aa: CASSPGGARTYEQYF; CDR3nt: TGTGCCAGCTCACCAGGGGGGGCACGAACCTACGAGCAGTACTTC
d_gene: TRBD2; v_gene: TRBV4-3; j_gene: TRBJ2-3; abundance: NA; CDR3aa: CASSQDAGSSSGIDTQYF; CDR3nt: TGCGCCAGCAGCCAAGATGCAGGTTCCTCTAGCGGGATAGATACGCAGTATTTT
d_gene: TRBD2; v_gene: TRBV28; j_gene: TRBJ2-3; abundance: NA; CDR3aa: CASSISGRGSTDTQYF; CDR3nt: TGTGCCAGCAGTATTAGCGGGAGGGGTAGCACAGATACGCAGTATTTT
d_gene: NA; v_gene: TRBV7-9; j_gene: TRBJ1-1; abundance: few; CDR3aa: CASRGRPNTEAFF; CDR3nt: TGTGCCAGCAGGGGCAGACCGAACACTGAAGCTTTCTTT
d_gene: NA; v_gene: TRBV18; j_gene: TRBJ2-7; abundance: NA; CDR3aa: CASSPGRGEQYF; CDR3nt: TGTGCCAGCTCACCGGGTCGGGGGGAGCAGTACTTC
d_gene: TRBD2; v_gene: TRBV7-2; j_gene: TRBJ2-5; abundance: NA; CDR3aa: CASSPRGAGVETQYF; CDR3nt: TGTGCCAGCAGCCCCCGGGGAGCGGGAGTAGAGACCCAGTACTTC
d_gene: NA; v_gene: TRBV29-1; j_gene: TRBJ1-2; abundance: NA; CDR3aa: CSVEGLDYGYTF; CDR3nt: TGCAGCGTTGAAGGTCTAGACTATGGCTACACCTTC
d_gene: NA; v_gene: TRBV6-5; j_gene: TRBJ2-1; abundance: NA; CDR3aa: CASSYLGTPYNEQFF; CDR3nt: TGTGCCAGCAGTTACCTCGGGACACCTTACAATGAGCAGTTCTTC
d_gene: NA; v_gene: TRBV11-3; j_gene: TRBJ1-3; abundance: NA; CDR3aa: CASSPGEEYGNTIYF; CDR3nt: TGTGCCAGCAGCCCTGGGGAGGAGTACGGAAACACCATATATTTT
d_gene: NA; v_gene: TRBV20-1; j_gene: TRBJ2-3; abundance: NA; CDR3aa: CSASLSGDNADTQYF; CDR3nt: TGCAGTGCTAGTCTTAGCGGAGACAACGCAGATACGCAGTATTTT
d_gene: NA; v_gene: TRBV9; j_gene: TRBJ1-1; abundance: NA; CDR3aa: CASSVTGSIDTEAFF; CDR3nt: TGTGCCAGCAGCGTAACAGGGTCTATCGACACTGAAGCTTTCTTT
d_gene: NA; v_gene: TRBV6-5; j_gene: TRBJ1-5; abundance: NA; CDR3aa: CASSQRATGPEPQHF; CDR3nt: TGTGCCAGCAGCCAGAGGGCCACCGGGCCGGAGCCCCAGCATTTT
d_gene: NA; v_gene: TRBV7-9; j_gene: TRBJ1-2; abundance: NA; CDR3aa: CASKKDADNYGYTF; CDR3nt: TGTGCCAGCAAAAAAGACGCGGATAACTATGGCTACACCTTC
d_gene: TRBD2; v_gene: TRBV11-2; j_gene: TRBJ2-3; abundance: NA; CDR3aa: CASSPGLAGVNTQYF; CDR3nt: TGTGCCAGCAGCCCGGGACTAGCGGGAGTGAATACGCAGTATTTT
d_gene: TRBD1; v_gene: TRBV6-4; j_gene: TRBJ2-2; abundance: NA; CDR3aa: CASRLDRAGELFF; CDR3nt: TGTGCCAGCAGACTCGACAGGGCCGGGGAGCTGTTTTTT
d_gene: TRBD2; v_gene: TRBV7-6; j_gene: TRBJ2-3; abundance: NA; CDR3aa: CASSLVTSGGTDTQYF; CDR3nt: TGTGCCAGCAGCTTAGTTACTAGCGGGGGCACAGATACGCAGTATTTT
d_gene: TRBD1; v_gene: TRBV2; j_gene: TRBJ1-4; abundance: NA; CDR3aa: CASSRDSSNEKLFF; CDR3nt: TGTGCCAGCAGCCGGGACAGCAGCAATGAAAAACTGTTTTTT
d_gene: TRBD1; v_gene: TRBV7-9; j_gene: TRBJ1-6; abundance: NA; CDR3aa: CASSPQGTENSPLHF; CDR3nt: TGTGCCAGCAGCCCCCAGGGGACAGAAAATTCACCCCTCCACTTT
d_gene: TRBD2; v_gene: TRBV14; j_gene: TRBJ2-1; abundance: NA; CDR3aa: CASSQVGGEGPPNNEQFF; CDR3nt: TGTGCCAGCAGCCAAGTCGGAGGGGAGGGCCCCCCCAACAATGAGCAGTTCTTC
d_gene: TRBD2; v_gene: TRBV18; j_gene: TRBJ2-7; abundance: NA; CDR3aa: CASSPPGGVYEQYF; CDR3nt: TGTGCCAGCTCACCACCGGGGGGGGTCTACGAGCAGTACTTC
d_gene: NA; v_gene: TRBV7-2; j_gene: TRBJ1-2; abundance: NA; CDR3aa: CASSTRYNYGYTF; CDR3nt: TGTGCCAGCAGCACGCGATATAACTATGGCTACACCTTC
d_gene: TRBD2; v_gene: TRBV2; j_gene: TRBJ2-1; abundance: NA; CDR3aa: CASRRLAGVGHEQFF; CDR3nt: TGTGCCAGCAGAAGACTAGCGGGAGTGGGCCATGAGCAGTTCTTC
d_gene: NA; v_gene: TRBV5-1; j_gene: TRBJ1-6; abundance: NA; CDR3aa: CASKEFGGTSPLHF; CDR3nt: TGCGCCAGCAAGGAGTTCGGGGGGACTTCACCCCTCCACTTT